The rows below give T cell receptor beta chains drawn from one sample of a study of pediatric ulcerative colitis. The protocol was immunoSEQ multiplex PCR, while the TCRdb copy is restricted to in-frame clones and leaves out a portion. The sample includes approximately 15,000 clones, just under 75% of them seen just once. Sequenced material: gut tissue. These receptors all stem from a girl aged 5-17 years with moderate ulcerative colitis. CDR3s include the opening cysteine and the closing phenylalanine or tryptophan. Each record gives: J gene, V gene, clone size, D gene, CDR3 DNA, CDR3 protein. A D gene is named only where the DNA matches it firmly. Clone size is not always given. Where it is, it says once, few, many or a class for expanded clones.

>TRBJ1-4|TRBV10-3|once|-
TGTGCCATCAGTGACTCAGGGGCAGAAGAAAAACTGTTTTTT
CAISDSGAEEKLFF
>TRBJ1-2|TRBV5-1|-|TRBD1
TGCGCCAGCAGCTTGGGACAGGGAGAGGCTAACTATGGCTACACCTTC
CASSLGQGEANYGYTF
>TRBJ2-3|TRBV25-1|-|-
TGTGCCAGCAGTGCGGCGGGGAGCACAGATACGCAGTATTTT
CASSAAGSTDTQYF
>TRBJ2-3|TRBV5-1|-|-
TGCGCCAGCAGCTTGGGACCAGCGGATACGCAGTATTTT
CASSLGPADTQYF
>TRBJ2-5|TRBV7-9|-|-
TGTGCCAGCAGCTTAGCGCAGGGGAGGCAAGAGACCCAGTACTTC
CASSLAQGRQETQYF
>TRBJ2-7|TRBV28|-|-
TGTGCCAGCAAACTAGAGAGGGGAGACAAGCAGTACTTC
CASKLERGDKQYF
>TRBJ1-5|TRBV6-6|few|TRBD1
TGTGCCAGCAGAGAACAGGGGGCTACGAATCAGCCCCAGCATTTT
CASREQGATNQPQHF
>TRBJ2-3|TRBV2|-|-
TGTGCCAGCAGTGAACCCGGGGTCAGCACAGATACGCAGTATTTT
CASSEPGVSTDTQYF
>TRBJ1-1|TRBV5-1|-|TRBD1
TGCGCCAGCAGCCTGAAGACAGGGGGGACTGAAGCTTTCTTT
CASSLKTGGTEAFF
>TRBJ2-2|TRBV15|few|-
TGTGCCACCAGCAGAGATTTGCGGGGATCGAACACCGGGGAGCTGTTTTTT
CATSRDLRGSNTGELFF
>TRBJ2-3|TRBV9|-|-
TGTGCCAGCAGCGTAGACCCCGGTCGAGGTACGCAGTATTTT
CASSVDPGRGTQYF
>TRBJ2-7|TRBV29-1|-|-
TGCAGCGTTAGGGGAACGGGGATTGGACGGAGCTACGAGCAGTACTTC
CSVRGTGIGRSYEQYF
>TRBJ2-5|TRBV6-1|-|TRBD2
TGTGCCAGTGATCAGCGGGGAGCCGGAGAGACCCAGTACTTC
CASDQRGAGETQYF
>TRBJ2-7|TRBV5-1|few|TRBD2
TGCGCCAGCAGCTCGACGGGACTAGCAACCTACGAGCAGTACTTC
CASSSTGLATYEQYF
>TRBJ2-7|TRBV5-1|-|TRBD2
TGCGCCAGCAGCCGATCGTCCGGACTAGGCATAACCTATAGCCGGGGGGAGCAGTACTTC
CASSRSSGLGITYSRGEQYF
>TRBJ1-1|TRBV11-2|-|-
TGTGCCAGCAGCCAAACGGGAGGAAGGAACACTGAAGCTTTCTTT
CASSQTGGRNTEAFF
>TRBJ2-7|TRBV30|-|-
TGTGCCTGGAGCAGGGGGGATCTCTACGAGCAGTACTTC
CAWSRGDLYEQYF
>TRBJ1-2|TRBV12-5|-|TRBD1
TGTGCTAGTGGTACAGGGGCTAGCGTCCGCGGCTACACCTTC
CASGTGASVRGYTF
>TRBJ2-1|TRBV4-1|-|TRBD1
TGCGCCAGCAGCCAAGATGCGGGACAGGGGACCTACAATGAGCAGTTCTTC
CASSQDAGQGTYNEQFF
>TRBJ2-7|TRBV28|-|-
TGTGCCATCCAATCCGGCCTCGTCTACGAGCAGTACTTC
CAIQSGLVYEQYF
>TRBJ1-2|TRBV6-1|few|-
TGTGCCAGCAGTGCCGACAGCTATGGCTACACCTTC
CASSADSYGYTF
>TRBJ2-2|TRBV6-5|-|-
TGTGCCAGCGGGGGCGGGACAGCGCCCGGGGAGCTGTTTTTT
CASGGGTAPGELFF
>TRBJ1-2|TRBV7-6|few|TRBD1
TGTGCCAGCAGCCGAATGGCCCCGGGACAGGGATATGGCTACACCTTC
CASSRMAPGQGYGYTF
>TRBJ2-7|TRBV6-5|-|-
TGTGCCAGCAGTTACCCGACAGGCGAAATAATCTACGAGCAGTACTTC
CASSYPTGEIIYEQYF
>TRBJ1-2|TRBV5-6|few|-
TGTGCCAGCAGCTTGTCGGGGAGCCCCGATGGCTACACCTTC
CASSLSGSPDGYTF
>TRBJ1-4|TRBV30|-|TRBD1
TGTGCCTGGAGCTCTGGGACAGAAGAAAAACTGTTTTTT
CAWSSGTEEKLFF
>TRBJ2-2|TRBV5-1|-|TRBD2
TGCGCCAGCAGCTTCAAAGGGACTACCCCTCGGGAGCTGTTTTTT
CASSFKGTTPRELFF
>TRBJ2-5|TRBV10-3|-|-
TGTGCCATCTCGGGAGAAGGGGCCGTCCACGGGCGAGAGACCCAGTACTTC
CAISGEGAVHGRETQYF
>TRBJ2-7|TRBV2|-|TRBD1
TGTGCCAGCAGGGCCCGGCCGGGACAGGGGACCTACGAGCAGTACTTC
CASRARPGQGTYEQYF
>TRBJ1-1|TRBV28|-|TRBD1
TGTGCCAGCAGCTCTACAGGGGGCTCCCGGAAAGCTTTCTTT
CASSSTGGSRKAFF
>TRBJ1-5|TRBV2|few|TRBD1
TGTGCCAGCAGTGAAGTGGGACAGCGTTTTGGGCGTCCCCAGCATTTT
CASSEVGQRFGRPQHF
>TRBJ1-2|TRBV4-1|once|-
TGCGCCAGCAGCCAAGATAGGGTAGGGGCCTATGGCTACACCTTC
CASSQDRVGAYGYTF
>TRBJ1-1|TRBV28|-|-
TGTGCCAGCACCTATCGGGGTACTGAAGCTTTCTTT
CASTYRGTEAFF
>TRBJ2-1|TRBV11-2|-|TRBD2
TGTGCCAGCAGCTTAGCAAGGGGCGGGGGAACCAGCCCCTACAATGAGCAGTTCTTC
CASSLARGGGTSPYNEQFF
>TRBJ2-1|TRBV19|-|TRBD2
TGTGCCAGTAGTACTGGGGGTATCGGGAGGAATGAGCAGTTCTTC
CASSTGGIGRNEQFF
>TRBJ1-1|TRBV5-1|once|TRBD1
TGCGCCAGCAGCTCACAGGGGGTGAACACTGAAGCTTTCTTT
CASSSQGVNTEAFF
>TRBJ2-2|TRBV11-3|-|-
TGTGCCAGCAGCTTAGAGGCGAACACCGGGGAGCTGTTTTTT
CASSLEANTGELFF
>TRBJ2-7|TRBV7-2|-|-
TGTGCCAGCAGCCCGGACGGATACGAGCAGTACTTC
CASSPDGYEQYF
>TRBJ2-2|TRBV28|few|-
TGTGCCAGCTCCCGGGGAGGGAACACCGGGGAGCTGTTTTTT
CASSRGGNTGELFF
>TRBJ1-1|TRBV19|-|-
TGTGCCAGTAGTGGCGGGCAATCGCAATTGTTGTCTGAAGCTTTCTTT
CASSGGQSQLLSEAFF
>TRBJ1-6|TRBV14|few|-
TGTGCCAGCAGCCAATTAGGGAATTCACCCCTCCACTTT
CASSQLGNSPLHF
>TRBJ2-3|TRBV5-1|medium-sized|TRBD2
TGCGCCAGCAGCTTGACCGGGACTAGCGGGGACTCCGCTACGCAGTATTTT
CASSLTGTSGDSATQYF
>TRBJ1-2|TRBV19|-|-
TGTGCCAGTAGTATAGATGGGGTACCGCACTATGGCTACACCTTC
CASSIDGVPHYGYTF
>TRBJ1-1|TRBV5-1|-|-
TGCGCCAGCAGCTTGGAGGCGCGCGGCACTGAAGCTTTCTTT
CASSLEARGTEAFF
>TRBJ2-5|TRBV27|few|TRBD2
TGTGCCAGCAAACTAGCGGGAGAGGTGGGGACCCAGTACTTC
CASKLAGEVGTQYF
>TRBJ1-6|TRBV7-6|few|-
TGTGCCAGCAGCTTAGCGGAGACAAACCCTAATTCACCCCTCCACTTT
CASSLAETNPNSPLHF
>TRBJ2-7|TRBV2|once|TRBD1
TGTGCCAGCAGTGAACGGACAGGGGGCTCCGAGCAGTACTTC
CASSERTGGSEQYF
>TRBJ2-5|TRBV9|-|TRBD1
TGTGCCAGCAGCGCGCCAACAGGGGGGCTCCAAGAGACCCAGTACTTC
CASSAPTGGLQETQYF
>TRBJ1-6|TRBV2|-|-
TGTGCCAGCAGTGCCGACGCCGGGCCCAGGTTGGGTTCACCCCTCCACTTT
CASSADAGPRLGSPLHF
>TRBJ2-7|TRBV23-1|-|TRBD2
TGCGCCAGCAGTCAAGGAGCGGGACGGAACTACGAGCAGTACTTC
CASSQGAGRNYEQYF
>TRBJ2-1|TRBV9|-|-
TGTGCCAGCAGTGAATCCGGGACACGCTTCAATGAGCAGTTCTTC
CASSESGTRFNEQFF
>TRBJ2-1|TRBV7-3|few|TRBD2
TGTGCCAGCAGCTTACTCGGGAGGGCTGGTGAGCAGTTCTTC
CASSLLGRAGEQFF
>TRBJ2-3|TRBV7-9|-|TRBD2
TGTGCCAGCAGCACAAGACTAGCTAGCACAGATACGCAGTATTTT
CASSTRLASTDTQYF
>TRBJ1-2|TRBV18|once|TRBD1
TGTGCCAGCTCACCACAGGGGGCAGGGGGCTACACCTTC
CASSPQGAGGYTF
>TRBJ1-2|TRBV7-9|few|TRBD1
TGTGCCAGCAGCTTAGGGGGGACAGGTTCGGAAGGCTACACCTTC
CASSLGGTGSEGYTF
>TRBJ2-6|TRBV7-8|-|-
TGTGCCAGCAGCTCGGGACTTTCGGCCAACGTCCTGACTTTC
CASSSGLSANVLTF
>TRBJ2-1|TRBV11-2|-|-
TGTGCCAGCGCTGCAGGGGCGCCTTCCTACAATGAGCAGTTCTTC
CASAAGAPSYNEQFF
>TRBJ1-2|TRBV5-5|-|-
TGTGCCAGCAGCTTGGGGTCTGGGTCCCCCTATGGCTACACCTTC
CASSLGSGSPYGYTF
>TRBJ2-7|TRBV27|-|-
TGTGCCAGCAGTTTAAAGGGACCGATCTACGAGCAGTACTTC
CASSLKGPIYEQYF
>TRBJ1-2|TRBV5-5|-|TRBD1
TGTGCCAGCAGCTCGGGACAGGGGGAATCTAACTATGGCTACACCTTC
CASSSGQGESNYGYTF